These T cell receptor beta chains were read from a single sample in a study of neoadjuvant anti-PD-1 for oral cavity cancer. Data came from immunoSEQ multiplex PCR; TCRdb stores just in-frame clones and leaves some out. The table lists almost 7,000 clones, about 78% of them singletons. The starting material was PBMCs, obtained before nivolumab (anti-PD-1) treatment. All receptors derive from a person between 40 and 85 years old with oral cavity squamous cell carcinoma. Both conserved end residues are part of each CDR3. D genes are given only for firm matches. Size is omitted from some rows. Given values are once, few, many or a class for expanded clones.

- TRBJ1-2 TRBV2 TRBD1 CASSTTGMKGYTF TGTGCCAGCAGCACGACAGGGATGAAGGGCTACACCTTC
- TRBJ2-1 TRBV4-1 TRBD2 CASSPYGAGGRNEQFF TGCGCCAGCAGCCCATACGGAGCGGGGGGGCGGAATGAGCAGTTCTTC
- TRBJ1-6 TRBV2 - CASSPTGNNSPLHF TGTGCCAGCAGCCCCACAGGGAACAATTCACCCCTCCACTTT
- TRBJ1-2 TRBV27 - CASSLSGRYGYTF TGTGCCAGCAGTTTATCGGGCAGATATGGCTACACCTTC
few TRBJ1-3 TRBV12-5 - CASGLVRGGYTSGNTIYF TGTGCTAGTGGTTTGGTACGGGGCGGCTATACCTCTGGAAACACCATATATTTT
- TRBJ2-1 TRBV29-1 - CSVQGGGDRYEQFF TGCAGCGTTCAGGGGGGGGGTGATCGCTATGAGCAGTTCTTC
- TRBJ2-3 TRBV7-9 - CASSLTVEGTDTQYF TGTGCCAGCAGCCTGACAGTGGAGGGCACAGATACGCAGTATTTT
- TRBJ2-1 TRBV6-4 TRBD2 CASSDDGGSYNEQFF TGTGCCAGCAGTGACGACGGGGGGTCCTACAATGAGCAGTTCTTC
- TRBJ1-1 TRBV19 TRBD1 CASSTKTGVNTEAFF TGTGCCAGTAGTACCAAGACAGGGGTGAACACTGAAGCTTTCTTT
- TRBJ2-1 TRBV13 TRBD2 CASSSLTSGSYNEQFF TGTGCCAGCAGCTCCCTAACTAGCGGGTCGTACAATGAGCAGTTCTTC
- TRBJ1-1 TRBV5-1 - CASSDAGANTEAFF TGCGCCAGCAGCGACGCCGGGGCGAACACTGAAGCTTTCTTT
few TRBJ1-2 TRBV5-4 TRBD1 CASSLSATRGADGYTF TGTGCCAGCAGCTTGTCCGCGACCAGGGGGGCCGATGGCTACACCTTC
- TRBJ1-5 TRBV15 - CATSRATTRGQPQHF TGTGCCACCAGCAGAGCCACGACGAGGGGTCAGCCCCAGCATTTT
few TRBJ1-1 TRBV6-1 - CASSHIIPDPEAFF TGTGCCAGCAGTCACATCATCCCCGACCCCGAAGCTTTCTTT
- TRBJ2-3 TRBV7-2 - CASSLARGPTDTQYF TGTGCCAGCAGCTTAGCGCGGGGACCCACAGATACGCAGTATTTT
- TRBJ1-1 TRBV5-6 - CASSLPGPTEAFF TGTGCCAGCAGCTTGCCAGGTCCAACTGAAGCTTTCTTT
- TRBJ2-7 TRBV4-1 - CASSQGRGTTYEQYF TGCGCCAGCAGCCAAGGTCGTGGAACAACCTACGAGCAGTACTTC
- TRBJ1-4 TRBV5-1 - CASSLNDQGNEKLFF TGCGCCAGCAGCTTGAACGACCAGGGTAATGAAAAACTGTTTTTT
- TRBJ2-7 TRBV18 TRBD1 CASSPGQGLGEQYF TGTGCCAGCTCACCGGGACAGGGGTTGGGTGAGCAGTACTTC
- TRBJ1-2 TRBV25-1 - CASSESAGVGYGYTF TGTGCCAGCAGTGAATCGGCAGGGGTTGGTTATGGCTACACCTTC
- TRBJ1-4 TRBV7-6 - CASSLRGRTNEKLFF TGTGCCAGCAGCTTACGAGGGAGAACTAATGAAAAACTGTTTTTT
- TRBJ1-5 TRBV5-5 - CASSLVSNSNQPQHF TGTGCCAGCAGCTTGGTCTCTAATAGCAATCAGCCCCAGCATTTT
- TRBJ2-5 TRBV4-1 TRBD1 CASSQEGQGVGETQYF TGCGCCAGCAGCCAAGAGGGACAGGGGGTTGGAGAGACCCAGTACTTC
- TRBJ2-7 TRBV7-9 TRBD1 CASSQGTGFSYEQYF TGTGCCAGCAGCCAGGGGACAGGTTTCTCCTACGAGCAGTACTTC
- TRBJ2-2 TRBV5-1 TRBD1 CASSLDRGDTGELFF TGCGCCAGCAGCTTGGACAGGGGGGACACCGGGGAGCTGTTTTTT
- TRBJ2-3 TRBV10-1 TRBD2 CASNSGTSGTRQYF TGCGCCAGCAATTCCGGGACTAGCGGGACCAGACAGTATTTT
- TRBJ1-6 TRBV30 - CAWSVSGLGSYNSPLHF TGTGCCTGGAGTGTATCAGGCTTAGGCTCCTATAATTCACCCCTCCACTTT
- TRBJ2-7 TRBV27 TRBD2 CASRRGGGYEQYF TGTGCCAGCAGGCGGGGGGGCGGTTACGAGCAGTACTTC
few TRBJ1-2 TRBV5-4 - CASSLEQGAGYTF TGTGCCAGCAGCCTTGAACAGGGTGCAGGCTACACCTTC
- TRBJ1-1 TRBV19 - CASRDQENTEAFF TGTGCCAGTAGGGATCAGGAGAACACTGAAGCTTTCTTT
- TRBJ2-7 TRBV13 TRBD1 CASSQTGNYEQYF TGTGCCAGCAGCCAGACAGGGAATTACGAGCAGTACTTC
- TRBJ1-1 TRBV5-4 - CASKTMGANTEAFF TGTGCCAGCAAAACTATGGGGGCGAACACTGAAGCTTTCTTT
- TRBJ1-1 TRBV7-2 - CASSLHTEAFF TGTGCCAGCAGCCTCCACACTGAAGCTTTCTTT
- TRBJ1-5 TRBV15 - CATSRVVEQPQHF TGTGCCACCAGCAGAGTTGTGGAGCAGCCCCAGCATTTT
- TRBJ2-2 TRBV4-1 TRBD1 CASSPRGQSGELFF TGCGCCAGCAGCCCCAGGGGGCAAAGCGGGGAGCTGTTTTTT
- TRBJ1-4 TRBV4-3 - CASSQDVPGAGEKLFF TGCGCCAGCAGCCAAGACGTTCCGGGGGCGGGTGAAAAACTGTTTTTT
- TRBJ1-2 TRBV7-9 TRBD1 CASSLAVPTGTGYTF TGTGCCAGCAGCTTAGCGGTCCCGACAGGGACCGGCTACACCTTC
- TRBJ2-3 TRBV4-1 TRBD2 CASSQGIAGGGDTQYF TGCGCCAGCAGCCAAGGAATAGCGGGGGGGGGAGATACGCAGTATTTT
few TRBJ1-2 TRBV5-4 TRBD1 CASSLAGTGGYTF TGTGCCAGCAGCCTGGCTGGGACAGGTGGCTACACCTTC
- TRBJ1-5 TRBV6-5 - CASKMTRVGDQPQHF TGTGCCAGCAAGATGACCCGGGTAGGGGACCAGCCCCAGCATTTT
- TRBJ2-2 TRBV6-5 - CAAGSDTGELFF TGTGCGGCCGGGTCCGACACCGGGGAGCTGTTTTTT
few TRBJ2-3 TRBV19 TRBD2 CASNGRATDTQYF TGTGCCAGTAATGGGAGGGCCACAGATACGCAGTATTTT
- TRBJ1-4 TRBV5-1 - CASSLAGEREKLFF TGCGCCAGCAGCTTGGCGGGGGAGAGGGAAAAACTGTTTTTT
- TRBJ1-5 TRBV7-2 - CASTKDSYSNQPQHF TGTGCCAGCACCAAGGACAGTTATAGCAATCAGCCCCAGCATTTT
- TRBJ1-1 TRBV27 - CASSFVRGFVTEAFF TGTGCCAGCAGTTTCGTGAGAGGGTTTGTGACTGAAGCTTTCTTT
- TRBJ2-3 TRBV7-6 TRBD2 CASSPSGASTDTQYF TGTGCCAGCAGCCCAAGCGGGGCTAGCACAGATACGCAGTATTTT
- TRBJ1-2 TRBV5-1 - CASSVGPERGYTF TGCGCCAGCAGCGTTGGGCCCGAAAGGGGCTACACCTTC
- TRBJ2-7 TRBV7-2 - CASSFKDINPYEQYF TGTGCCAGCAGCTTCAAAGACATTAACCCCTACGAGCAGTACTTC
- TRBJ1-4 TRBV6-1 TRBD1 CASQTGGVSNEKLFF TGTGCCAGCCAGACAGGGGGTGTTTCTAATGAAAAACTGTTTTTT
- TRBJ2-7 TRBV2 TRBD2 CACGEGPYEQYF TGTGCCTGCGGGGAGGGGCCCTACGAGCAGTACTTC
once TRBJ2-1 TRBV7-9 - CASSLDRDPYNEQFF TGTGCCAGCAGCCTTGACAGAGACCCTTACAATGAGCAGTTCTTC
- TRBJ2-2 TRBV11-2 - CASSLRGNTGELFF TGTGCCAGCAGCTTACGGGGAAACACCGGGGAGCTGTTTTTT
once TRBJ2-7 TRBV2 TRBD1 CASSEWGGTVSYEQYF TGTGCCAGCAGTGAATGGGGTGGGACAGTCTCCTACGAGCAGTACTTC
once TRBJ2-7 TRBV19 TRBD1 CASSSTGTGHPYEQYF TGTGCCAGTAGTTCGACCGGGACAGGGCATCCCTACGAGCAGTACTTC